This T cell receptor (beta chain) was identified during a study of CXCR3-negative and CXCR3-positive naive CD8 T cells. There are 13 residues in the CDR3. CDR1 and CDR2 (germline): LNHDA, SQIVND (reference sequence). 5' RACE with UMI labels generated the TRB cDNA libraries. TCRdb reprocessed the 5' RACE reads and stores each CDR3 protein as one record, lacking DNA. The listing contains over 5,500 distinct CDR3 sequences. The J gene is TRBJ1-1, the V gene TRBV19; TCRdb proposes TRBD1, but this gene call is untestable without DNA. The source material was naive CXCR3- CD8+ T cells from blood. Subset defined: CD45RO-CCR7+CD27+CD95- naive CD8+ T cells lacking CXCR3 (TNR3-). This TCR derives from a human donor in good health. Some clones in this sample may be carry-over from other donors' samples. CDR3 region: CASDQGSDTEAFF.